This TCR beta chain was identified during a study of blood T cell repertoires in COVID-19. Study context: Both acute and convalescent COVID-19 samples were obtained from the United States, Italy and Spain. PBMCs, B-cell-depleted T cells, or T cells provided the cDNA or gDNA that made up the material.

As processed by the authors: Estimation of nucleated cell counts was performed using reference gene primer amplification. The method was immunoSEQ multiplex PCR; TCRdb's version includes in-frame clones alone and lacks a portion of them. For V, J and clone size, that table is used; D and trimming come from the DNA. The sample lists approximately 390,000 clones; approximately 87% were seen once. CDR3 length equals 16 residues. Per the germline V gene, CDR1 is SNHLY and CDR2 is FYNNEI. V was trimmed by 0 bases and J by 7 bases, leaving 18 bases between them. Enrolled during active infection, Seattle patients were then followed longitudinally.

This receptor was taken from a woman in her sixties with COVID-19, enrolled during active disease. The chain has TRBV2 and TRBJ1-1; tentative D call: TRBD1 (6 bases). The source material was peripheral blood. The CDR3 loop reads CASSEAGQRGRSEAFF. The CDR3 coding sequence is TGTGCCAGCAGTGAAGCCGGCCAAAGGGGGAGAAGTGAAGCTTTCTTT.